Each of the 8 T cell receptor beta chains below was sequenced from the same sample in a study of T-cell reconstitution after alpha-beta-depleted transplantation in children. Unique molecular identifiers featured in how the TCRbeta library was prepared. MiXCR, run by TCRdb on the PCR reads, gives a single entry per CDR3 protein. The repertoire holds about 590,000 distinct CDR3 sequences, with approximately 13% as singletons. The sample consisted of PBMCs, mostly from graft donor cells, taken 360 days after TCRalphabeta/CD19-depleted stem cell transplant. These receptors all stem from a male patient younger than 18 who had a stem cell transplant for acute myeloid leukemia, so the T cells may come from the graft donor.

This clonotype has only a few counts. This chain connects TRBV11-1 to TRBJ2-7, with D perhaps matching TRBD1 (5 bases). Trimming shortened V by 1 base and J by 3 bases, and 22 bases separated the two germline ends. Germline V CDR1 and CDR2: SGHAT, FQDESV (reference sequence). The CDR3 loop spans 18 amino acids. This CDR3 is CASSLEGPTDKRSYEQYF. The DNA of the CDR3 is TGTGCCAGCAGCTTAGAGGGCCCCACGGACAAAAGAAGCTACGAGCAGTACTTC.

This clonotype has just a few counts. The rearrangement joins TRBV7-2 to TRBJ2-7; 7 positions match TRBD1. Germline V gene data show CDR1 as SGHTA and CDR2 as FQGNSA. V dropped 5 bases and J dropped 3; count of bases not matched to a gene: 10. The CDR3 is made up of 15 amino acids. The CDR3 reads CASSPYRGLGYEQYF. CDR3 in DNA: TGTGCCAGCAGCCCCTACAGGGGATTAGGCTACGAGCAGTACTTC.

This sequence joins TRBV24-1 and TRBJ1-5, with TRBD1 identical over 7 bases. The germline gives CDR1 KGHDR, CDR2 SFDVKD. With V trimmed by 4 bases and J by 4 bases, 9 bases remained unmatched. The CDR3 runs 16 residues. The CDR3, as DNA: TGTGCCACCAGTGAGGCCGGGACAGCTGAAAATCAGCCCCAGCATTTT. It codes for CATSEAGTAENQPQHF.

V and J are TRBV20-1 and TRBJ2-1; D perhaps matches TRBD1 (6 bases). V was clipped by 4 bases and J by 8 bases, with 9 bases between them. Germline V gene data show CDR1 as DFQATT and CDR2 as SNEGSKA (reference sequence). The CDR3 is made up of 11 amino acids. Here the CDR3 DNA reads TGCAGTGCTACATCAGGGGATGAGCAGTTCTTC. This translates into CSATSGDEQFF.

This clonotype was counted only a few times. The rearrangement uses TRBV6-2 or TRBV6-3 and TRBJ2-7, with D tentatively TRBD1 (5 bases). Trimming removed 1 base at V and 6 bases at J, with 7 bases between. The germline CDR1 and CDR2 sequences are MNHEY and SVGEGT. CDR3 length equals 12 residues. The CDR3 here is CASSYLTVEQYF. The CDR3 DNA follows: TGTGCCAGCAGTTACTTGACAGTCGAGCAGTACTTC.

This clonotype came up many times. This chain uses TRBV12-3 or TRBV12-4 with TRBJ1-3; D is uncertain. V was clipped by 3 bases and J by 4 bases, with 16 bases between them. CDR3 length: 16 amino acids. The CDR3: CASSFYSEVTGNTIYF. Written as DNA, the CDR3 is TGTGCCAGCAGTTTCTACAGTGAAGTTACGGGAAACACCATATATTTT.

This clonotype was counted ten times or more. The chain recombines TRBV29-1 with TRBJ2-2; D is undetermined. V was trimmed by 6 bases and J by 7 bases, leaving 9 bases between them. CDR3 length: 11 amino acids. Germline V CDR1 and CDR2: SQVTM, ANQGSEA. The CDR3 region is CSVALGGELFF. In DNA form, the CDR3 reads TGCAGCGTCGCGCTTGGCGGGGAGCTGTTTTTT.

This chain joins TRBV12-3 or TRBV12-4 and TRBJ2-3; D not resolved. V was shortened by 3 bases and J by 2 bases, with 12 bases between the two germline ends. The CDR3 covers 15 residues. This CDR3 reads CASSFPTVATDTQYF. CDR3 nucleotide sequence: TGTGCCAGCAGTTTCCCGACGGTGGCCACAGATACGCAGTATTTT.